Sequencing of this T cell receptor (beta chain) was carried out in a study of technical replicates of blood from a few donors. V lost 5 bases, J lost 3 bases, and 12 bases lay in between. Looked up from germline, CDR1 is SQVTM and CDR2 is ANQGSEA. The CDR3 covers 13 residues. Produced via immunoSEQ multiplex PCR; TCRdb's table is partial and in-frame only. In the table there are under 90,000 clones, 92% of which are singletons. The clonotype comes from a human donor in good health. The chain combines TRBV29-1 with TRBJ2-3; D unresolved. The source material was T cells isolated from PBMCs. CDR3 amino acids: CSVSAGRTDTQYF. The CDR3, as DNA: TGCAGCGTTTCTGCAGGCCGGACAGATACGCAGTATTTT.